This passage covers 30 T cell receptor beta chains from one sample sequenced in a study of blood T cell repertoires in COVID-19. The protocol was immunoSEQ multiplex PCR, while the TCRdb copy is restricted to in-frame clones and leaves out a portion. The data hold 150,000 to 190,000 clones, with 65% to 90% observed a single time. The material sequenced was peripheral blood. These receptors all stem from a woman aged 45-65 years with acute or convalescent COVID-19.

The chain combines TRBV28 with TRBJ2-5; D may be TRBD2 (5 bases). With 3 bases removed from V and 6 bases from J, the gap between germline ends came to 11 bases. Germline CDR1 and CDR2: MDHEN and SYDVKM. This CDR3 region has 13 residues. The CDR3 protein is CASSFLAGKTQYF. For the CDR3, the DNA is TGTGCCAGCAGTTTCTTGGCCGGGAAGACCCAGTACTTC.

This clone was observed once. This chain connects TRBV12-3 or TRBV12-4 to TRBJ1-6; 9 bases map to TRBD1. The CDR3 extends over 13 amino acids. Unmatched junction bases numbered 2, after V lost 5 bases and J lost 9 bases. CDR3 nucleotide sequence: TGTGCCAGCAGTAGGGACAGGGTTTCACCCCTCCACTTT. It specifies CASSRDRVSPLHF.

The CDR3: CASSHPDREGYEQYF. CDR3 nucleotide sequence: TGTGCCAGCAGCCACCCGGACAGGGAGGGATACGAGCAGTACTTC. The chain couples TRBV4-2 to TRBJ2-7; D is perhaps TRBD1 (8 bases). Germline loops: CDR1 LGHNA, CDR2 YNFKEQ. V lost 3 bases, J lost 4 bases, and 16 bases lay in between. The CDR3 is 15 amino acids.

This clone was seen only a few times. The chain has TRBV7-9 and TRBJ1-4; 7 bases fit TRBD1. With 6 bases clipped from V and 10 bases from J, the junction kept 11 bases outside the gene matches. This CDR3 contains 14 residues. CDR1 SEHNR and CDR2 FQNEAQ come from the germline V gene (reference sequence). Here the CDR3 reads CASSSRWDRAKLFF. The CDR3 DNA is TGTGCCAGCAGTTCGCGATGGGACAGAGCAAAACTGTTTTTT.

The gene calls are TRBV9 and TRBJ1-2, with a weak D call TRBD1 (5 bases). Germline V lookup: CDR1 SGDLS, CDR2 YYNGEE. The CDR3 is made up of 14 amino acids. V lost 4 bases, J lost 4 bases, and 14 bases lay in between. The CDR3 reads CASSSPAGGYGYTF. DNA of the CDR3: TGTGCCAGCAGCTCCCCAGCCGGGGGCTATGGCTACACCTTC.

Only one count was recorded for this clone. V and J are TRBV2 and TRBJ1-5, with TRBD1 as a possible D gene (6 bases). The CDR3 is made up of 14 amino acids. Germline CDR1 SNHLY, CDR2 FYNNEI. V was pared by 4 bases and J by 7 bases, with 14 bases between. The CDR3 protein is CASSVANRVQPQHF. The DNA of the CDR3 is TGTGCCAGCAGTGTCGCGAACAGGGTACAGCCCCAGCATTTT.

The chain carries TRBV28 and TRBJ2-3, with 7 bases aligning to TRBD2. In germline, CDR1 is MDHEN, CDR2 SYDVKM. This CDR3 contains 14 residues. V gave up 7 bases and J gave up 4 bases; unmatched junction bases: 8. CDR3 DNA sequence: TGTGCCAGCACGGGGCTAGCGGCCTCAGATACGCAGTATTTT. This codes for CASTGLAASDTQYF. Variable domain in full (rest from reference TRBV28 and TRBJ2-3): DVKVTQSSRYLVKRTGEKVFLECVQDMDHENMFWYRQDPGLGLRLIYFSYDVKMKEKGDIPEGYSVSREKKERFSLILESASTNQTSMYLCASTGLAASDTQYFGPGTRLTVL.

The chain carries TRBV24-1 and TRBJ2-2; D not resolved. Trimming pared 4 bases from V and 4 bases from J, leaving 9 bases between. Germline CDR1 and CDR2: KGHDR and SFDVKD. CDR3 size: 14 residues. In DNA form, the CDR3 reads TGTGCCACCAGTGACTCGACACGCACCGGGGAGCTGTTTTTT. Its protein is CATSDSTRTGELFF.

This clone was counted between two and nine times. The V gene is TRBV4-3, the J gene TRBJ2-3; 10 bases agree with TRBD2. Per germline, CDR1 LGHNA and CDR2 YSLEER. This CDR3 has 20 amino acids. The V and J ends lost 0 bases and 3 bases, in that order; junction bases with no gene match: 15. The CDR3 DNA is TGCGCCAGCAGCCAAGAAAAGGGAAGCGGGAGGGCCCTGGGGACAGATACGCAGTATTTT. Protein product: CASSQEKGSGRALGTDTQYF.

The J gene is TRBJ1-1, the V gene TRBV18, with a possible D match to TRBD1 (5 bases). Trimming cost V 3 bases and J 5 bases, with 16 bases left between them. The CDR3 is made up of 15 amino acids. Germline CDR1 KGHSH, CDR2 LQKENI. The CDR3 region has the DNA TGTGCCAGCTCACCGATTCTGGGGGGAGAGACTGAAGCTTTCTTT. As protein: CASSPILGGETEAFF.

V and J are TRBV30 and TRBJ1-2; 8 bases are shared with TRBD1. Trimming removed 0 bases from V and 7 bases from J; junction bases left unmatched: 7. Germline CDR1 reads GTSNPN; CDR2 reads SVGIG (reference sequence). The CDR3 totals 14 residues. The CDR3 here is CAWSVGQGQPGYTF. The DNA of the CDR3 is TGTGCCTGGAGTGTCGGACAGGGTCAGCCTGGCTACACCTTC.

This clone has just a few counts. This sequence joins TRBV3-1 (or the pseudogene TRBV3-2) and TRBJ2-3; D remains unclear. Germline values: CDR1 LGHDT, CDR2 YNNKEL (reference sequence). V shed 1 base and J shed 2 bases, with 13 bases lying between them. The CDR3 contains 16 residues. CDR3 sequence: CASSQGSSLHTDTQYF. The CDR3 DNA follows: TGTGCCAGCAGCCAAGGTTCGAGCCTCCACACAGATACGCAGTATTTT.

The chain couples TRBV19 to TRBJ2-1; 7 positions agree with TRBD2. Germline trimming cut 3 bases from V and 10 bases from J; bases unmatched to any gene: 15. Looked up from germline, CDR1 is LNHDA and CDR2 is SQIVND (reference sequence). The CDR3 has 16 residues. Here the CDR3 DNA reads TGTGCCAGTAGTATTTCACTAGCGTCACTTTATGAGGAGCAGTTCTTC. It yields the protein CASSISLASLYEEQFF.

The V and J genes are TRBV2 and TRBJ2-5, with D perhaps matching TRBD1 (6 bases). V shed 3 bases and J shed 5 bases, with 13 bases lying between them. This CDR3 has 14 residues. Germline V CDR1 and CDR2: SNHLY, FYNNEI. In DNA form, the CDR3 reads TGTGCCAGCAGTGACCTTACAGGGTTGGAGACCCAGTACTTC. Amino acids: CASSDLTGLETQYF.

The gene calls are TRBV6-2 or TRBV6-3 and TRBJ2-2, with D perhaps TRBD2 (6 bases). Germline loops: CDR1 MNHEY, CDR2 SVGEGT. The CDR3 extends over 16 amino acids. Trimming shortened V by 0 bases and J by 4 bases, and 12 bases separated the two germline ends. The CDR3 region has the DNA TGTGCCAGCAGTTACTCCTCGGGGGATCTCACCGGGGAGCTGTTTTTT. Translated: CASSYSSGDLTGELFF.

J is TRBJ1-4 and V is TRBV6-6, with D perhaps matching TRBD1 (6 bases). The CDR3 is 13 amino acids. Between the trimmed V and J ends, which lost 7 bases and 3 bases, there was a span of 9 bases. CDR1 is MNHNY and CDR2 is SVGAGI in the germline V gene (reference sequence). CDR3 nucleotide sequence: TGTGCCAGCATTGCAGGGGCTAATGAAAAACTGTTTTTT. Translating gives CASIAGANEKLFF.

The V and J genes are TRBV10-1 and TRBJ1-4; tentatively, D is TRBD1 (5 bases). Germline loops: CDR1 WNHNN, CDR2 SYGVQD (reference sequence). V lost 10 bases and J lost 3, with 15 bases in between. This CDR3 comprises 14 residues. The CDR3 sequence is CATAIVGANEKLFF. The CDR3, as DNA: TGCGCCACCGCCATAGTAGGGGCTAATGAAAAACTGTTTTTT.

This clone came up a few times. The chain links TRBV18 to TRBJ2-7; 12 bases match TRBD2. V was clipped by 5 bases and J by 5 bases; unmatched bases: 7. CDR3 length equals 15 residues. The germline CDR1 and CDR2 sequences are KGHSH and LQKENI. This CDR3 is CASSTLAGGPNEQYF. The CDR3 coding sequence is TGTGCCAGCTCAACGCTAGCGGGAGGGCCAAACGAGCAGTACTTC.

The genes are TRBV7-6 and TRBJ1-4; D perhaps matches TRBD1 (6 bases). In germline, CDR1 is SGHVS, CDR2 FNYEAQ. Trimming shortened V by 8 bases and J by 0 bases, and 16 bases separated the two germline ends. This CDR3 is 16 amino acids long. The CDR3: CASLTGFAPTNEKLFF. DNA of the CDR3: TGTGCCAGCCTTACAGGGTTCGCCCCAACTAATGAAAAACTGTTTTTT.

This clone has just one count. The V call is TRBV3-1 (or the pseudogene TRBV3-2), the J call TRBJ1-4; D possibly corresponds to TRBD1 (5 bases). Trimming took off 1 base at V and 2 bases at J, with 8 bases between the two ends. The length of the CDR3 is 15 residues. Germline CDR1 and CDR2: LGHDT and YNNKEL (reference sequence). The CDR3 protein is CASSQGGLTNEKLFF. The CDR3 nucleotides are TGTGCCAGCAGCCAAGGGGGCCTCACTAATGAAAAACTGTTTTTT.

The chain recombines TRBV5-5 with TRBJ2-5; TRBD1 matches 7 bases. The CDR3 sequence is 14 residues long. Trimming removed 0 bases from V and 3 bases from J; junction bases left unmatched: 2. Germline V gene sequence: CDR1 SGHKS, CDR2 YYEKEE (reference sequence). In nucleotides, the CDR3 is TGTGCCAGCAGCTTGGCGGGGACAGAAGAGACCCAGTACTTC. It yields the protein CASSLAGTEETQYF.

This clone was detected only a few times. The chain combines TRBV4-3 with TRBJ1-1; D is undetermined. Trimming pared 4 bases from V and 1 base from J, leaving 10 bases between. The CDR3 covers 14 residues. CDR1 is LGHNA and CDR2 is YSLEER in the germline V gene. CDR3 sequence reads: CASSLAGENTEAFF. DNA of the CDR3: TGCGCCAGCAGCCTCGCCGGGGAGAACACTGAAGCTTTCTTT.

Only a few counts were recorded for this clone. The CDR3 is CASSPQQGGFTDTQYF. In DNA, the CDR3 is TGTGCCAGCTCACCACAACAGGGGGGATTTACAGATACGCAGTATTTT. V usage is TRBV18 and J usage is TRBJ2-3; 8 nucleotides align to TRBD1. The CDR3 has 16 amino acids. Per the germline V gene, CDR1 is KGHSH and CDR2 is LQKENI. The V gene end was trimmed by 1 base and the J gene end by 3 bases; junction bases not matched to a gene: 6.

The rearrangement uses TRBV2 and TRBJ2-7, with a tentative D call TRBD2 (5 bases). Germline loops: CDR1 SNHLY, CDR2 FYNNEI. Between the trimmed V and J ends, which lost 4 bases and 0 bases, there was a span of 10 bases. CDR3 length: 14 residues. The CDR3 here is CASSAGILSYEQYF. The CDR3 nucleotides are TGTGCCAGCAGTGCCGGGATCCTCTCCTACGAGCAGTACTTC.

The chain employs TRBV28 and TRBJ2-1, with 8 bases identical to TRBD2. The CDR3 extends over 16 amino acids. V gave up 4 bases and J gave up 4 bases; unmatched junction bases: 9. Germline CDR1 reads MDHEN; CDR2 reads SYDVKM. Written as DNA, the CDR3 is TGTGCCAGCAGTTCACTCGGGACTAGAGAATACAATGAGCAGTTCTTC. Translated, it gives CASSSLGTREYNEQFF. The whole variable domain, remainder taken from reference TRBV28 and TRBJ2-1, is DVKVTQSSRYLVKRTGEKVFLECVQDMDHENMFWYRQDPGLGLRLIYFSYDVKMKEKGDIPEGYSVSREKKERFSLILESASTNQTSMYLCASSSLGTREYNEQFFGPGTRLTVL.

CDR3 in amino acids: CAISESNGGAYEQYF. In nucleotides, the CDR3 is TGTGCCATCAGTGAGTCGAACGGGGGTGCCTACGAGCAGTACTTC. The chain recombines TRBV10-3 with TRBJ2-7; a possible D gene is TRBD2 (6 bases). V was trimmed by 0 bases and J by 2 bases, leaving 11 bases between them. Per the germline V gene, CDR1 is ENHRY and CDR2 is SYGVKD. CDR3 size: 15 residues.

This clone was picked up one time. The rearrangement joins TRBV27 to TRBJ1-2; TRBD1 is a possible D gene (6 bases). The CDR3 consists of 13 residues. V lost 2 bases and J lost 5, with 9 bases in between. Per germline, CDR1 MNHEY and CDR2 SMNVEV (reference sequence). This chain's CDR3 is CASSLRQGYGYTF. As DNA, the CDR3 is TGTGCCAGCAGTTTACGCCAGGGGTATGGCTACACCTTC.

The DNA of the CDR3 is TGTGCCAGCACCTCCGGACAGGGCCGGGGCATTCAGTACTTC. Amino acid sequence: CASTSGQGRGIQYF. The V call is TRBV6-6, the J call TRBJ2-4; 8 bases map to TRBD1. The CDR3 runs to 14 residues. The V gene's germline CDR1 is MNHNY and CDR2 SVGAGI (reference sequence). The V segment lost 7 bases and the J segment 9 bases; nucleotides outside the gene matches: 11.

The chain employs TRBV2 and TRBJ1-6; D perhaps matches TRBD1 (5 bases). Germline assignment: CDR1 SNHLY and CDR2 FYNNEI. The CDR3 totals 14 residues. The V end was cut by 2 bases, the J end by 8 bases, with 10 bases between. The chain's CDR3 is CASSEQGADSPLHF. The CDR3 DNA sequence: TGTGCCAGCAGTGAACAGGGCGCTGATTCACCCCTCCACTTT.

The rearrangement joins TRBV19 to TRBJ1-2; 7 bases align to TRBD1. Germline V gives CDR1 LNHDA, CDR2 SQIVND (reference sequence). The CDR3 sequence is 15 residues long. The V and J ends lost 4 bases and 2 bases, in that order; junction bases with no gene match: 7. CDR3 sequence: CASSTKTGINYGYTF. The CDR3 DNA is TGTGCCAGTAGTACCAAGACAGGGATAAACTATGGCTACACCTTC.